The subject of this entry is one T cell receptor beta chain. Its antigen is still unknown. The input lacks base qualities; no much larger clone sits a single base away. V was cut back by 3 bases and J by 2 bases, leaving a gap of 5 bases between them. The CDR3 holds 14 amino acids from the cysteine to the phenylalanine. Only CDR3 DNA remains: 42 bases, in frame from the first base. CDR1 and CDR2, looked up from the germline V gene, are SGHAT and FQNNGV. The data derive from a study of blood T cell repertoires in COVID-19 (dated by TCRdb to the early 2020s). For the study in its entirety: Collaborator samples came from the United States, Italy and Spain and covered acute and convalescent phases of COVID-19. The material from the prospective study consisted of cDNA or gDNA derived from T cells, B-cell-depleted T cells, or PBMCs. Deeply sampled blood TCRbeta repertoires from subjects exposed to, actively infected with, or recovered from COVID-19 were included in the dataset. The repertoires were released in a freely available public database meant as a resource for research on the immune response to SARS-CoV-2. The samples were drawn from two sources: the first 160 participants of the ongoing ImmuneRACE study, and 1,200 or so subjects contributed by 6 global collaborators. The sample metadata nearly always contained a de-identified subject ID, COVID-19 status, age in years and sex. Where available, HLA class I and class II types were taken from metadata supplied by the sample provider and were not determined by assay-based typing.

General conclusions and limits of the study: How much clinical and demographic metadata was included differed by source and by participant, and the metadata was provided uncurated.

Each collaborating institution followed its own protocols to collect whole blood in K2EDTA tubes. For TCRbeta analysis, collaborator samples were shipped as frozen whole blood, as isolated PBMCs, or as DNA extracted from either sample type. The immunoSEQ Assay, a bias-controlled multiplex PCR, was used to amplify TCRbeta CDR3 regions from genomic DNA. In the authors' own workflow: The number of nucleated cells in each sample was estimated by amplification of reference gene primers within the assay. Sequence reads were collapsed and filtered to measure the absolute abundance of every unique TCRbeta CDR3 rearrangement. Productive Simpson clonality was computed per sample as the square root of Simpson's diversity index over productive rearrangements. TCRdb carries this immuneACCESS record with in-frame sequences only. Its versions omit some clonotypes, under half of them owing to an unresolved V gene in the studies checked, with the rest unexplained. D and trimming come from the DNA, and the V and J calls and clone size come from that table. The sample table shows over 85,000 clones, and 70% to 90% are seen once. Under 8% of the sample is in the top ten clones.

The sequence joins TRBV11-2 to TRBJ2-6; the D gene assignment is ambiguous. Sequencing used peripheral blood. This receptor was obtained from a man in his sixties with acute or convalescent COVID-19. The sequenced DNA is TGTGCCAGCAGCTTCCAGGCTGGGGCCAACGTCCTGACTTTC. Translated, this is CASSFQAGANVLTF.